These T cell receptor beta chains were read from a single sample in a study of CD8 T cells in Susac syndrome. TCRdb recomputed calls from the immunoSEQ multiplex PCR reads with MiXCR, one row per CDR3 protein. This sample has 150,000 or so distinct CDR3 sequences, with around 95% found just once. Specimen: CD8+ T cells from PBMCs. Receptors originate from a human donor with multiple sclerosis. Both conserved end residues are part of each CDR3. D genes are given only for firm matches. Clone size is stated in some rows and not others, as once, few, many or a class when expanded.

v_call	cdr3_length	j_call	d_call	clone_size	cdr3_nt	cdr3_aa
TRBV6-2/TRBV6-3	17	TRBJ1-6	TRBD1	once	TGTGCCAGCAGTTACTCCTCGACAGGGGCGCCGTATTCACCCCTCCACTTT	CASSYSSTGAPYSPLHF
TRBV9	14	TRBJ1-5	NA	NA	TGTGCCAGCAGCCCCGGGGATGGCAATCAGCCCCAGCATTTT	CASSPGDGNQPQHF
TRBV2	14	TRBJ1-2	NA	NA	TGTGCCAGCAGCCGCTCAGGGGCCCCGAATGGCTACACCTTC	CASSRSGAPNGYTF
TRBV29-1	11	TRBJ1-2	NA	NA	TGCAGCGTTGAGAACAGGGTTGGCTACACCTTC	CSVENRVGYTF
TRBV6-5	14	TRBJ2-5	NA	NA	TGTGCCAGTAGAACAGGGAACGTGCAAGAGACCCAGTACTTC	CASRTGNVQETQYF
TRBV9	13	TRBJ1-1	NA	once	TGTGCCAGCAGCGCGTGGGAGGGAAGTGAAGCTTTCTTT	CASSAWEGSEAFF
TRBV27	13	TRBJ1-2	NA	NA	TGTGCCAGCGGCGTGACGGGGAACTATGGCTACACCTTC	CASGVTGNYGYTF
TRBV5-1	17	TRBJ1-6	NA	NA	TGCGCCAGCAGCTTGGGCAACGGGGGCGCGGGGAATTCACCCCTCCACTTT	CASSLGNGGAGNSPLHF
TRBV11-2	12	TRBJ2-2	NA	NA	TGTGCCAGCAGGGCCCCAGGCGGGGAGCTGTTTTTT	CASRAPGGELFF
TRBV3-1	17	TRBJ2-1	NA	once	TGTGCCAGCAGCCCAGGGCCACCGGGACGTTCGGTGAATGAGCAGTTCTTC	CASSPGPPGRSVNEQFF
TRBV13	12	TRBJ1-5	NA	medium-sized	TGTGCCAGCAGCTTAGGAGGTCAGCCCCAGCATTTT	CASSLGGQPQHF
TRBV28	13	TRBJ2-3	NA	NA	TGTGCCAGCAGTTATATCGGCACAGATACGCAGTATTTT	CASSYIGTDTQYF
TRBV5-1	15	TRBJ2-7	NA	NA	TGCGCCAGCAATGATCCGGGACAACCCCCTGACGAGCAGTACTTC	CASNDPGQPPDEQYF
TRBV7-6	13	TRBJ2-7	NA	NA	TGTGCCAGCAGCCCGGGACCGCGCTACGAGCAGTACTTC	CASSPGPRYEQYF
TRBV7-8	15	TRBJ2-7	NA	NA	TGTGCCAGCAGCTTAACCGGGCTCCAAAATTCCGAGCAGTACTTC	CASSLTGLQNSEQYF
TRBV5-6	16	TRBJ2-7	TRBD2	NA	TGTGCCAGCAGCTTGTCTAGCGGGGGCCCCATATACGAGCAGTACTTC	CASSLSSGGPIYEQYF
TRBV10-3	15	TRBJ2-7	TRBD1	NA	TGTGCCATCAGTGTTAGGACAGGGTCCACTTACGAGCAGTACTTC	CAISVRTGSTYEQYF
TRBV6-2/TRBV6-3	14	TRBJ2-3	NA	NA	TGTGCCAGCAGTTATCAGGGAGAGGGAGATACGCAGTATTTT	CASSYQGEGDTQYF
TRBV15	15	TRBJ1-2	NA	NA	TGTGCCACCAGCAGAGATCGGCGGGGGGCAAATGGCTACACCTTC	CATSRDRRGANGYTF
TRBV3-1	11	TRBJ1-2	NA	NA	TGTGCCAGCAGCCACGTTTATGGCTACACCTTC	CASSHVYGYTF
TRBV27	16	TRBJ2-7	TRBD2	once	TGTGCCAGCAGTTTAGCCCCCGGGACTAGTGTGTACGAGCAGTACTTC	CASSLAPGTSVYEQYF
TRBV27	13	TRBJ1-5	TRBD1	NA	TGTGCCAGCAGGACAGGGGGGAATCAGCCCCAGCATTTT	CASRTGGNQPQHF
TRBV30	13	TRBJ2-7	NA	once	TGTGCCTGGAGTGTCGGACGGTCCTACGAGCAGTACTTC	CAWSVGRSYEQYF
TRBV30	11	TRBJ1-1	NA	NA	TGTGCCTGGATATGGGGAATTGAAGCTTTCTTT	CAWIWGIEAFF
TRBV5-1	13	TRBJ1-2	NA	NA	TGCGCCAGCAGCTTCGGCAGGGTTGATGGCTACACCTTC	CASSFGRVDGYTF